This TCR beta chain is from a study of lymphopenia after photon versus proton radiotherapy. Notes on the study in general: After the lymphocyte nadir, photon-treated repertoires showed oligoclonal expansion, especially of CD8+ Temra cells.

TCRdb's copy holds only in-frame clones and misses some; the assay was immunoSEQ multiplex PCR. The sample consists of over 25,000 clones, about 90% of them appearing once. This clone showed up just a few times. Its matching antigen is unknown. This specimen includes other DNA sequences encoding the same CDR3. This CDR3 is built from 14 residues. With 3 bases removed from V and 4 bases from J, the gap between germline ends came to 14 bases. Looked up from germline, CDR1 is SGDLS and CDR2 is YYNGEE. The rearrangement joins TRBV9 to TRBJ2-7; possibly TRBD2 for D (6 bases). This clonotype was obtained from a woman aged 50 to 60 with pancreatic cancer. The specimen comprised peripheral blood, sampled from a patient treated with photon-based radiotherapy. The CDR3 is CASSGGGVGYEQYF. CDR3 coding DNA: TGTGCCAGCAGCGGGGGCGGGGTCGGATACGAGCAGTACTTC. Using reference TRBV9 and TRBJ2-7 for the parts outside the CDR3, the full variable domain is DSGVTQTPKHLITATGQRVTLRCSPRSGDLSVYWYQQSLDQGLQFLIQYYNGEERAKGNILERFSAQQFPDLHSELNLSSLELGDSALYFCASSGGGVGYEQYFGPGTRLTVT.